This entry lists 13 T cell receptor beta chains sequenced from one sample in a study of response to subunit inactivated influenza vaccine. TCRdb passed the RT-PCR reads through MiXCR, listing each CDR3 protein once. This sample has about 700,000 distinct CDR3 sequences, with over 11% found just once. The sample consisted of PBMCs from blood, taken approximately 15 days before vaccination. The receptors shown here come from a middle-aged man who received an inactivated influenza vaccine.

This clonotype was observed at least ten times. This chain's CDR3 is CASSPGASGGSGELFF. The CDR3 DNA is TGCGCCAGCAGCCCTGGGGCTAGCGGGGGTTCCGGGGAGCTGTTTTTT. The chain couples TRBV5-1 to TRBJ2-2, with TRBD2 matching 10 bases. V lost 4 bases to trimming and J lost 6 bases; unmatched junction nucleotides: 9. Germline assignment: CDR1 SGHRS and CDR2 YFSETQ. The CDR3 loop spans 16 amino acids. The entire variable domain, with the rest obtained from reference TRBV5-1 and TRBJ2-2, is as follows: KAGVTQTPRYLIKTRGQQVTLSCSPISGHRSVSWYQQTPGQGLQFLFEYFSETQRNKGNFPGRFSGRQFSNSRSEMNVSTLELGDSALYLCASSPGASGGSGELFFGEGSRLTVL.

The chain joins TRBV3-1 to TRBJ1-5, with D unclear. V was pared by 0 bases and J by 4 bases, with 7 bases between. The CDR3 covers 14 residues. Germline CDR1 is LGHDT and CDR2 is YNNKEL (reference sequence). The CDR3 DNA is TGTGCCAGCAGCCAAGAGGGCAAAAATCAGCCCCAGCATTTT. Protein sequence: CASSQEGKNQPQHF.

This clonotype was detected many times. The chain joins TRBV12-3 or TRBV12-4 to TRBJ2-2; D is ambiguous. V was shortened by 1 base and J by 0 bases, with 6 bases between the two germline ends. The CDR3 runs 15 residues. The CDR3 here is CASSLETPNTGELFF. As DNA, the CDR3 is TGTGCCAGCAGTTTAGAGACCCCGAACACCGGGGAGCTGTTTTTT.

This clonotype showed up just a few times. This rearrangement joins TRBV4-2 to TRBJ2-1, with D unclear. Germline V gives CDR1 LGHNA, CDR2 YNFKEQ. V was trimmed by 1 base and J by 8 bases, leaving 12 bases between them. This CDR3 is 14 amino acids long. This CDR3 is CASSQVASVYEQFF. In nucleotides, the CDR3 is TGTGCCAGCAGCCAAGTAGCAAGTGTTTATGAGCAGTTCTTC.

This clonotype was seen at least ten times. CDR3 nucleotide sequence: TGTGCCAGCAGCCCAGGACGGACTGAGTACTTC. This translates into CASSPGRTEYF. The V call is TRBV5-4, the J call TRBJ2-4; a weak D match, TRBD2 (5 bases). V gave up 4 bases and J gave up 14 bases, with 13 bases separating them. The CDR3 consists of 11 residues. CDR1 is SGHNT, CDR2 YYREEE, per germline (reference sequence).

V and J are TRBV12-3 or TRBV12-4 and TRBJ1-5; TRBD1 is a possible D gene (5 bases). This CDR3 has 18 amino acids. Between the trimmed V and J ends, which lost 1 base and 3 bases, there was a span of 19 bases. The CDR3 DNA sequence: TGTGCCAGCAGTTTAGGCGTGGGGGTTGGGTTCTCCAATCAGCCCCAGCATTTT. Translated: CASSLGVGVGFSNQPQHF.

This clonotype was seen a few times. The chain employs TRBV6-1 and TRBJ2-1; TRBD2 matches 14 bases. The CDR3 has 16 amino acids. Germline CDR1 and CDR2: MNHNS and SASEGT. J was trimmed by 9 bases and V by 6 bases; bases with no gene match: 10. Here the CDR3 DNA reads TGTGCCAGCAGCCCCTCTGGGACTAGCGGGAGAGTTGAGCAGTTCTTC. Protein sequence: CASSPSGTSGRVEQFF.

This clonotype was found a few times. This sequence joins TRBV24-1 and TRBJ2-3, with D possibly being TRBD1 (6 bases). Trimming removed 0 bases from V and 2 bases from J, with 11 bases in between. CDR3 length: 16 amino acids. CDR1 KGHDR and CDR2 SFDVKD come from the germline V gene. The CDR3 coding sequence is TGTGCCACCAGTGATTTGTCAGGGGACCCCACAGATACGCAGTATTTT. Its translation: CATSDLSGDPTDTQYF.

The CDR3 DNA sequence: TGTGCCAGCAGCTCTTTTACCGGGTCACACAATGAGCAGTTCTTC. It translates to CASSSFTGSHNEQFF. The genes are TRBV27 and TRBJ2-1, with D unresolved. Trimming stripped 6 bases from V and 5 bases from J, with 17 bases between. The CDR3 has 15 amino acids. Germline values: CDR1 MNHEY, CDR2 SMNVEV (reference sequence).

This clonotype was detected ten times or more. The rearrangement joins TRBV4-3 to TRBJ2-7; D is unresolved. The CDR3 sequence is 13 residues long. CDR1 is LGHNA and CDR2 is YSLEER in the germline V gene. V gave up 0 bases and J gave up 2 bases, with 5 bases separating them. DNA of the CDR3: TGCGCCAGCAGCCAAGATGGGACCTACGAGCAGTACTTC. It encodes CASSQDGTYEQYF.

V gene TRBV4-2 combines with J gene TRBJ1-1; possible D gene TRBD1, 5 bases. With 1 base removed from V and 3 bases from J, the gap between germline ends came to 9 bases. The CDR3 has 14 amino acids. Germline CDR1 and CDR2: LGHNA and YNFKEQ. CDR3 loop: CASSQAGVDTEAFF. The CDR3 coding sequence is TGTGCCAGCAGCCAAGCGGGGGTTGACACTGAAGCTTTCTTT.

This CDR3 is CASSQGGTSGSEQFF. The CDR3, as DNA: TGTGCCAGCAGCCAAGGGGGGACTAGCGGGAGTGAGCAGTTCTTC. V gene TRBV3-1 combines with J gene TRBJ2-1; 14 bases line up with TRBD2. The CDR3 consists of 15 residues. Looked up from germline, CDR1 is LGHDT and CDR2 is YNNKEL (reference sequence). J gave up 9 bases and V 1 base, and 2 bases lay outside the gene matches.

This chain links TRBV4-3 with TRBJ2-7; D is unresolved. CDR3 length equals 14 residues. The germline V gene has CDR1 LGHNA and CDR2 YSLEER. The V end lost 8 bases, the J end lost 6 bases, and 20 bases lay between the germline ends. CDR3 in DNA: TGCGCCAGCGCCTCAGACCGCCTTGTAGGCGAGCAGTACTTC. Protein sequence: CASASDRLVGEQYF.